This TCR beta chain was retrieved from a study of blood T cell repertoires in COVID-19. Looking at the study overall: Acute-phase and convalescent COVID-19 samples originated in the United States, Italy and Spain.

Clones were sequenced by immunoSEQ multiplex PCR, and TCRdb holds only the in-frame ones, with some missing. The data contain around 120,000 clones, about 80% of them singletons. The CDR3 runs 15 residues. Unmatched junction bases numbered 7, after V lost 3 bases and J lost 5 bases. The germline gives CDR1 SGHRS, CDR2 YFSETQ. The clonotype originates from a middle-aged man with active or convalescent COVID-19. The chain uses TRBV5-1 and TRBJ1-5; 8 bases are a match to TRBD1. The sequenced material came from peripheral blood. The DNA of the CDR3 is TGCGCCAGCAGCTACGAGACAGGGGAAGATCAGCCCCAGCATTTT. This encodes CASSYETGEDQPQHF.